This passage covers 4 T cell receptor beta chains from one sample sequenced in a study of blood T cell repertoires in COVID-19. This table comes from immunoSEQ multiplex PCR, and its TCRdb copy is limited to in-frame clones, with some not included. Here the sample spans a few hundred thousand clones, around 80% being singletons. The sequencing sample was made of peripheral blood. The receptor source for this set is a woman aged 18-29 years with acute or convalescent COVID-19.

The chain recombines TRBV4-1 with TRBJ1-5, with D perhaps TRBD1 (5 bases). CDR1 MGHRA and CDR2 YSYEKL come from the germline V gene. Deletions cut 0 bases from V and 5 bases from J, with 17 bases between. The CDR3 spans 17 residues. The CDR3 DNA reads as TGCGCCAGCAGCCAAGACCCGATCGGGGGGGTTGATCAGCCCCAGCATTTT. This codes for CASSQDPIGGVDQPQHF.

This clone was seen more than once but under ten times. The genes are TRBV30 and TRBJ1-2; 7 bases align to TRBD1. The CDR3 is 11 residues long. Looked up from germline, CDR1 is GTSNPN and CDR2 is SVGIG (reference sequence). V shed 6 bases, J shed 6 bases, and the junction held 4 bases outside the gene matches. CDR3 in amino acids: CACPTGNGYTF. In DNA, the CDR3 is TGTGCCTGCCCGACAGGGAATGGCTACACCTTC.

Here the CDR3 reads CASRHDRGRGQPQHF. The CDR3 DNA sequence: TGTGCCAGCAGACACGACAGGGGGCGAGGTCAGCCCCAGCATTTT. The rearrangement links TRBV28 to TRBJ1-5; 10 nucleotides line up with TRBD1. J lost 6 bases, V lost 6 bases, and 8 bases had no gene match. The CDR3 loop spans 15 amino acids. From germline, CDR1 is MDHEN and CDR2 SYDVKM.

The chain joins TRBV5-1 to TRBJ1-1, with a possible D match to TRBD1 (6 bases). The germline V and J ends were trimmed by 0 bases and 5 bases, with 11 bases remaining between them. CDR1 SGHRS and CDR2 YFSETQ come from the germline V gene. The CDR3 runs to 14 residues. The CDR3 loop is CASSLVGARTEAFF. The DNA of the CDR3 is TGCGCCAGCAGCTTGGTGGGGGCCAGAACTGAAGCTTTCTTT.